Listed here is a single T cell receptor beta chain. Its antigen is currently unknown. This sample stems from a study of cytomegalovirus exposure and HLA in healthy donors. Study information: Of some 360 genotyped donors, approximately 80% clustered with self-reported Caucasian donors.

Study findings and constraints: There were some public TCRs occurring in many donors, but most TCR sequences were rare. A likely sequencing artifact accounted for one observed cluster of highly shared sequence variants.

A multiplex PCR was run with 60 Vbeta primers and 13 Jbeta primers. Repertoires were generated with immunoSEQ multiplex PCR, while TCRdb's copy carries only in-frame clones and drops some. This table holds some 140,000 clones, 80% to 90% found once. The sequenced sample consisted of PBMCs. The sequence derives from a woman in her twenties or thirties in good health and CMV-seronegative.

The DNA for the CDR3 is TGTGCCAGTAGCGACGACACCGGCCTTTTATCACCCCTCCACTTT. Its protein is CASSDDTGLLSPLHF. The chain links TRBV19 to TRBJ1-6; D unresolved. The CDR3 runs 15 residues. The V gene lost 6 bases and the J gene lost 10 bases, with 19 bases spanning the gap. Germline CDR1 is LNHDA and CDR2 is SQIVND (reference sequence).